A single T cell receptor beta chain is shown here with its context. The clone's antigen remains unknown. Qualities for individual bases were not recorded, and no much larger clone is one base off. The immunoSEQ hsTCRB v3.0 assay was used at survey level resolution to sequence the TRB variable region. A depth of 40,000-50,000 T-cell genomes per sample was targeted for TRB sequencing. Pooled TRB libraries were sequenced on an Illumina MiSeq with a v3 150-cycle kit. The authors processed their data as follows. Repertoire analysis was performed in R inside a reproducible Nextflow workflow that covered QC, data transformation and analysis. LymphoSeq2, an R package for exploring AIRR-Seq data, was used to implement custom analyses. Four samples that yielded fewer than 5000 total TRB sequences were excluded, so that about 200 HIV repertoires were analyzed. Among the 190 or so HIV repertoires that were kept, under 60 were collected before ART initiation and about 130 were collected after ART initiation. Repertoires were downsampled to 5000 TRB nucleotide sequences, with summary statistics averaged over 100 downsampling iterations. Only TRB sequences with CDR3 regions of at least seven amino acids were retained for analysis. Diversity was assessed using a clonality score derived from Shannon entropy and using the Gini coefficient. Repertoire networks linked the top 5000 CDR3 amino acid sequences whenever two sequences differed by an edit distance of one. For TRB CDR3 amino acid sequences, antigen specificity groups and MHC restriction were predicted with GLIPH2. To flag known associations with CMV, EBV, HIV or tissue antigens, CDR3 amino acid sequences were compared against VDJdb and McPAS-TCR. Pre-ART, post-ART and control groups were compared with Wilcoxon signed-rank tests and Holm-Bonferroni correction. Held by TCRdb, this immuneACCESS table contains in-frame sequences only and omits some clones. Under half of the omission traces to an unresolved V gene where checked; the cause of the rest is unknown. V, J and clone size reflect that table, while D and trimming were determined from the DNA. In this sample the table shows approximately 19,000 clones, 87% of which occur a single time. Jointly, the top ten make up approximately 3.7% of the sample.

Inclusion was restricted to participants for whom at least one PBMC sample before ART initiation and at least two post-ART samples were available. Treatment was received in the United States of America by all participants with HIV. Before DNA extraction, cryopreserved samples of about 0.95-11 million PBMC were thawed and then washed. At the time of the earliest PBMC sample, participants with HIV were aged between roughly 20 and 54 years. Each participant contributed PBMC samples from 1-4 timepoints before ART initiation and 2-8 timepoints after ART initiation, with a median of 7 samples. Serial HIV viral load, CD4+ T-cell count, ART history and demographic data were obtained for every participant. A Qiagen kit on a QIAcube was used to extract genomic DNA from unsorted PBMC, with samples processed in batches of 12. The data are from a study of long-term antiretroviral therapy in people with HIV (dated 2022 in TCRdb). Regarding the complete study: The earliest samples were collected approximately a decade before the 2015 WHO recommendation for immediate ART, a period when ART was typically delayed until CD4 counts fell. A retrospective serial study tested whether ART initiation and durable HIV suppression were associated with changes in peripheral blood TRB repertoire composition and diversity. A total of roughly 200 cryopreserved PBMC samples came from 25 to 35 adults with confirmed HIV infection and were collected serially over a mean of about six years (range 1-12). About 35% of the 30 participants with HIV were female. No cross-contamination during QIAcube processing was shown when test extractions of a monoclonal T-cell line were performed alongside approximately 32 polyclonal samples.

The paper as a whole reports these results and caveats: Samples dated from the mid-2000s to the late 2010s, and the ART regimens used may be less effective than current ones. Because pre-ART samples had limited cell numbers, unsorted PBMC were profiled rather than sorted CD4+ and CD8+ T cells. A significant increase in TRB diversity was found to be associated with ART initiation, although TRB diversity was observed to remain significantly below that of transplant donor controls even after long-term ART. Since PBMC availability was limited, sequencing covered only the TCR beta chain, with no alpha chain pairing. At every time point, the repertoire was dominated by expanded TRB clones first identified before ART initiation, although this dominance fluctuated and, in many PLHIV, declined after ART. Inferences about post-ART repertoire changes were limited because no data were available on ART adherence, viral resistance or therapy changes. Narrower CDR3 length ranges were observed in HIV repertoires than in controls, and an antigen-experienced repertoire with only a slight naive shift after ART was suggested by the network structure.

Germline trimming: 5 bases from V, 2 bases from J; junction bases outside gene matches: 7. Looking up the germline V gene yields CDR1 SGDLS and CDR2 YYNGEE. Including the terminal cysteine and phenylalanine, the CDR3 comprises 14 residues. The only DNA kept is the CDR3, 42 bases in frame from the first base. The rearrangement combines TRBV9 with TRBJ2-7, with 7 bases in between that match TRBD2. Sequences were derived from unsorted PBMCs, sampled 2.1 years after starting antiretroviral therapy. The TCR sequence derives from a man in his late teens or twenties with HIV. The sequenced DNA: TGTGCCAGCAGTAGCTGGGAGGGTGCCTACGAGCAGTACTTC. Its translation reads: CASSSWEGAYEQYF.